The 17 T cell receptor beta chains below all came from one sample that was sequenced in a study of blood T cell repertoires in COVID-19. Profiling relied on immunoSEQ multiplex PCR, and the TCRdb table lists in-frame clones only, not all of them. The repertoire holds about 250,000 clones, around 83% seen once, with 8.6% in the top ten. Specimen: peripheral blood. Receptor source: a man aged 35-49 years with active or convalescent COVID-19.

Regarding this clone: Other DNA sequences in the same sample also yield this CDR3. The genes are TRBV19 and TRBJ1-5; the match to TRBD1 covers 9 bases. Germline V CDR1 and CDR2: LNHDA, SQIVND (reference sequence). The V segment lost 1 base and the J segment 4 bases; nucleotides outside the gene matches: 2. This CDR3 is 15 amino acids long. This chain's CDR3 is CASSIGGTGNQPQHF. The CDR3 nucleotides read TGTGCCAGTAGTATAGGGGGGACAGGGAATCAGCCCCAGCATTTT.

The V gene is TRBV5-1, the J gene TRBJ1-2, with D possibly matching TRBD1 (5 bases). Germline assignment: CDR1 SGHRS and CDR2 YFSETQ. Deletions cut 4 bases from V and 11 bases from J, with 24 bases between. The CDR3 runs to 15 residues. The CDR3 reads CASSPTQGTSDLYTF. The DNA for the CDR3 is TGCGCCAGCAGCCCAACCCAGGGCACTTCGGATCTTTACACCTTC.

The gene calls are TRBV5-5 and TRBJ2-1; 8 bases are a match to TRBD2. J gave up 5 bases and V 2 bases, and 3 bases lay outside the gene matches. Germline loops: CDR1 SGHKS, CDR2 YYEKEE (reference sequence). The CDR3 extends over 14 amino acids. In DNA form, the CDR3 reads TGTGCCAGCAGCTTCGGGACTAGTAACAATGAGCAGTTCTTC. It is translated as CASSFGTSNNEQFF. The whole variable domain, filled in from reference TRBV5-5 and TRBJ2-1, reads DAGVTQSPTHLIKTRGQQVTLRCSPISGHKSVSWYQQVLGQGPQFIFQYYEKEERGRGNFPDRFSARQFPNYSSELNVNALLLGDSALYLCASSFGTSNNEQFFGPGTRLTVL.

J is TRBJ1-1 and V is TRBV19; 9 nucleotides line up with TRBD1. Trimming took 7 bases from V and 5 from J; bases not matched to a gene: 8. There are 14 residues in the CDR3. Per germline, CDR1 LNHDA and CDR2 SQIVND (reference sequence). The CDR3 protein is CASNEDRGGTEAFF. CDR3 DNA: TGTGCCAGTAACGAAGACAGGGGGGGTACTGAAGCTTTCTTT.

The chain combines TRBV11-2 with TRBJ1-1, with D uncertain. The germline V and J ends were trimmed by 5 bases and 0 bases, with 13 bases remaining between them. The V gene's germline CDR1 is SGHAT and CDR2 FQNNGV. The CDR3 totals 15 residues. The CDR3 nucleotides are TGTGCCAGCAGCGCGGAGAGAGCCTTGAACACTGAAGCTTTCTTT. Translation gives CASSAERALNTEAFF.

The CDR3 reads CASKVSHSGNTIYF. The CDR3 DNA follows: TGTGCCAGTAAGGTTAGCCACTCTGGAAACACCATATATTTT. V is TRBV19 and J is TRBJ1-3, with D hard to call. This CDR3 is 14 amino acids long. Germline CDR1 and CDR2: LNHDA and SQIVND (reference sequence). V lost 7 bases, J lost 0 bases, and 10 bases lay in between. Variable domain in full (rest from reference TRBV19 and TRBJ1-3): DGGITQSPKYLFRKEGQNVTLSCEQNLNHDAMYWYRQDPGQGLRLIYYSQIVNDFQKGDIAEGYSVSREKKESFPLTVTSAQKNPTAFYLCASKVSHSGNTIYFGEGSWLTVV.

This clone was seen more than once but under ten times. V is TRBV3-1 (or the pseudogene TRBV3-2) and J is TRBJ1-3, with D uncertain. Germline V gene data show CDR1 as LGHDT and CDR2 as YNNKEL (reference sequence). This CDR3 comprises 13 residues. Deletions cut 4 bases from V and 0 bases from J, with 4 bases between. CDR3 amino acids: CASSPYSGNTIYF. CDR3 nucleotide sequence: TGTGCCAGCAGCCCTTACTCTGGAAACACCATATATTTT.

CDR3 residues: CASTPTWGGRETQYF. DNA of the CDR3: TGTGCCAGTACCCCCACGTGGGGCGGGAGGGAGACCCAGTACTTC. The chain couples TRBV19 to TRBJ2-5, with 8 bases lining up with TRBD2. Germline loops: CDR1 LNHDA, CDR2 SQIVND (reference sequence). The junction had 12 bases not matched to a gene; V was cut back by 7 bases and J by 5 bases. CDR3 length equals 15 residues.

The chain recombines TRBV5-5 with TRBJ1-3, with 8 positions matching TRBD1. The V segment lost 2 bases and the J segment 0 bases; nucleotides outside the gene matches: 10. CDR1 is SGHKS, CDR2 YYEKEE, per germline (reference sequence). The CDR3 covers 18 residues. DNA of the CDR3: TGTGCCAGCAGCTTCTCCGGGACAGGATTTACCTCTGGAAACACCATATATTTT. This codes for CASSFSGTGFTSGNTIYF. The full variable domain, its missing parts supplied by reference TRBV5-5 and TRBJ1-3, is DAGVTQSPTHLIKTRGQQVTLRCSPISGHKSVSWYQQVLGQGPQFIFQYYEKEERGRGNFPDRFSARQFPNYSSELNVNALLLGDSALYLCASSFSGTGFTSGNTIYFGEGSWLTVV.

This clone showed up just a few times. The V call is TRBV10-2, the J call TRBJ2-7; D unresolved. The CDR3 sequence is 16 residues long. The V end lost 3 bases, the J end lost 6 bases, and 21 bases lay between the germline ends. Germline values: CDR1 WSHSY, CDR2 SAAADI. The CDR3 coding sequence is TGCGCCAGCAGTGATCCTAGTTTACCCCGAGGTGGCGAGCAGTACTTC. It encodes CASSDPSLPRGGEQYF.

The J gene is TRBJ2-2, the V gene TRBV2; tentative D call: TRBD1 (5 bases). Germline CDR1 SNHLY, CDR2 FYNNEI. The V end lost 6 bases, the J end lost 4 bases, and 12 bases lay between the germline ends. The CDR3 spans 14 residues. CDR3 bases: TGTGCCAGCAGCTGGGGCAGCCGCACCGGGGAGCTGTTTTTT. Residues: CASSWGSRTGELFF.

The CDR3 sequence: CASSLDRASRYSDTQYF. The CDR3 region has the DNA TGTGCCAGCAGCTTAGATCGTGCTAGCAGGTACTCAGATACGCAGTATTTT. J is TRBJ2-3 and V is TRBV11-2, with D perhaps matching TRBD2 (5 bases). This CDR3 has 17 residues. Per germline, CDR1 SGHAT and CDR2 FQNNGV. Between the trimmed V and J ends, which lost 0 bases and 4 bases, there was a span of 17 bases.

The CDR3, as DNA: TGTGCCACCAGTGAAAGTTACAGCGGGGGGGCCATAGATACGCAGTATTTT. Amino acids: CATSESYSGGAIDTQYF. The chain has TRBV24-1 and TRBJ2-3, with 10 bases lining up with TRBD2. This CDR3 has 17 residues. The germline CDR1 and CDR2 sequences are KGHDR and SFDVKD. J lost 5 bases, V lost 4 bases, and 11 bases had no gene match.

The CDR3 region is CASSQALGTYEQYF. Written as DNA, the CDR3 is TGTGCCAGCAGCCAAGCACTCGGGACCTACGAGCAGTACTTC. The V and J genes are TRBV14 and TRBJ2-7, with D tentatively TRBD2 (5 bases). Deletions cut 1 base from V and 2 bases from J, with 9 bases between. Germline values: CDR1 SGHDN, CDR2 FVKESK. The CDR3 contains 14 residues.

The chain is built from TRBV5-1 and TRBJ1-1; D is ambiguous. V lost 3 bases and J 1 base, leaving 7 bases between the germline ends. There are 13 residues in the CDR3. CDR1 is SGHRS, CDR2 YFSETQ, per germline. This CDR3 is CASSSTPNTEAFF. The CDR3 DNA sequence: TGCGCCAGCAGCTCCACACCGAACACTGAAGCTTTCTTT.

The chain uses TRBV12-3 or TRBV12-4 and TRBJ2-2; the D is unclear. CDR3 length equals 13 residues. V lost 7 bases and J 5 bases, leaving 11 bases between the germline ends. Here the CDR3 reads CASKATVTGELFF. CDR3 nucleotides: TGTGCCAGCAAAGCTACGGTTACCGGGGAGCTGTTTTTT.

V is TRBV18 and J is TRBJ1-1; no reliable D call. Trimming took off 4 bases at V and 4 bases at J, with 13 bases between the two ends. CDR1 KGHSH and CDR2 LQKENI come from the germline V gene. This CDR3 spans 14 amino acids. The CDR3, as DNA: TGTGCCAGCTCACTGGTGTTCGGCGGCACTGAAGCTTTCTTT. As protein: CASSLVFGGTEAFF.